This entry lists 30 T cell receptor beta chains sequenced from one sample in a study of blood T cell repertoires in COVID-19. Repertoires were generated with immunoSEQ multiplex PCR, while TCRdb's copy carries only in-frame clones and drops some. This sample has 350,000 to 400,000 clones, with 88% found just once. The sequenced material came from PBMCs or T cells enriched from blood (not recorded which). Receptors originate from a woman aged 25 to 39 with acute COVID-19.

The genes are TRBV28 and TRBJ1-5; no clear D. Trimming shortened V by 3 bases and J by 2 bases, and 14 bases separated the two germline ends. CDR1 and CDR2 from the germline V gene are MDHEN and SYDVKM. The CDR3 runs 16 residues. CDR3 in DNA: TGTGCCAGCAGTTTTGCTTGGGGAGTTGGCAATCAGCCCCAGCATTTT. Amino acid sequence: CASSFAWGVGNQPQHF.

This clone was seen only once. The V and J genes are TRBV7-2 and TRBJ2-1; D is unclear. The CDR3 consists of 15 residues. Trimming shortened V by 1 base and J by 4 bases, and 11 bases separated the two germline ends. Germline loops: CDR1 SGHTA, CDR2 FQGNSA. CDR3 region: CASSLVQSIYNEQFF. CDR3 nucleotide sequence: TGTGCCAGCAGCTTAGTACAGAGCATTTACAATGAGCAGTTCTTC.

The chain links TRBV5-1 to TRBJ1-5, with D hard to call. Germline assignment: CDR1 SGHRS and CDR2 YFSETQ. Trimming cost V 2 bases and J 0 bases, with 9 bases left between them. The CDR3 is 15 amino acids. CDR3 coding DNA: TGCGCCAGCAGCTTCGAGGGATATAGCAATCAGCCCCAGCATTTT. As protein: CASSFEGYSNQPQHF.

The chain has TRBV11-2 and TRBJ1-1, with D perhaps TRBD1 (6 bases). Looked up from germline, CDR1 is SGHAT and CDR2 is FQNNGV. The CDR3 has 16 residues. Between the trimmed V and J ends, which lost 4 bases and 1 base, there was a span of 16 bases. CDR3 in amino acids: CASSSHRTVWNTEAFF. The CDR3 DNA reads as TGTGCCAGCAGCTCCCACAGGACAGTTTGGAACACTGAAGCTTTCTTT.

A single count supports this clone. The rearrangement joins TRBV19 to TRBJ1-2; tentatively, D is TRBD1 (6 bases). V lost 6 bases, J lost 8 bases, and 19 bases lay in between. Per germline, CDR1 LNHDA and CDR2 SQIVND (reference sequence). This CDR3 is built from 14 residues. The CDR3 region is CASRQGRMVGGYTF. As DNA, the CDR3 is TGTGCCAGTAGACAGGGTCGGATGGTGGGCGGCTACACCTTC.

This chain links TRBV7-9 with TRBJ1-6; D is uncertain. The CDR3 covers 13 residues. V was cut by 5 bases and J by 10 bases, with 12 bases left in between. Germline loops: CDR1 SEHNR, CDR2 FQNEAQ (reference sequence). The CDR3 region has the DNA TGTGCCAGCAGCAAGCTCTTAATGTCACCCCTCCACTTT. It is translated as CASSKLLMSPLHF.

J is TRBJ2-7 and V is TRBV9; 8 bases agree with TRBD1. The trim removed 0 bases at V and 4 bases at J, leaving 6 bases unmatched. Germline CDR1 and CDR2: SGDLS and YYNGEE. The length of the CDR3 is 15 residues. DNA for the CDR3: TGTGCCAGCAGCGTAGATGACAGGGGATTGTACGAGCAGTACTTC. Residues: CASSVDDRGLYEQYF.

The V and J genes are TRBV5-1 and TRBJ1-1; D uncertain. The CDR3 has 13 amino acids. CDR1 SGHRS and CDR2 YFSETQ come from the germline V gene. Between the trimmed V and J ends, which lost 0 bases and 6 bases, there was a span of 9 bases. The CDR3 is CASSLGVLAEAFF. CDR3 sequence (DNA): TGCGCCAGCAGCTTGGGCGTTTTAGCTGAAGCTTTCTTT.

V and J are TRBV3-1 (or the pseudogene TRBV3-2) and TRBJ1-3; D is ambiguous. Looked up from germline, CDR1 is LGHDT and CDR2 is YNNKEL (reference sequence). The V and J ends lost 2 bases and 0 bases respectively, with 5 bases between them. The CDR3 is 14 residues long. This CDR3 reads CASSQSGSGNTIYF. The CDR3 nucleotides are TGTGCCAGCAGCCAATCCGGCTCTGGAAACACCATATATTTT.

The rearrangement joins TRBV19 to TRBJ1-2; D may be TRBD1 (5 bases). The CDR3 is 14 amino acids. The V gene lost 3 bases and the J gene lost 4 bases, with 12 bases spanning the gap. Germline values: CDR1 LNHDA, CDR2 SQIVND (reference sequence). This chain's CDR3 is CASSILGPGYGYTF. CDR3 in DNA: TGTGCCAGTAGTATTCTGGGGCCTGGCTATGGCTACACCTTC.

This chain uses TRBV2 with TRBJ1-1, with 8 bases fitting TRBD1. CDR1 and CDR2 from the germline V gene are SNHLY and FYNNEI. The ends lost 6 bases at V and 3 bases at J; junction bases unmatched: 3. This CDR3 region has 13 residues. DNA of the CDR3: TGTGCCAGCAGCACGGACAGGGACACTGAAGCTTTCTTT. Protein: CASSTDRDTEAFF.

The chain has TRBV6-5 and TRBJ1-2; 7 bases agree with TRBD1. Germline V gene data show CDR1 as MNHEY and CDR2 as SVGAGI. The CDR3 extends over 14 amino acids. After removal of 2 bases from V and 4 bases from J, the junction contained 4 bases not matched to a gene. The CDR3 nucleotides read TGTGCCAGCAGTTACCTCAGACAGGGCTATGGCTACACCTTC. It translates to CASSYLRQGYGYTF.

The gene calls are TRBV5-6 and TRBJ1-5; D remains unclear. V lost 2 bases and J 5 bases, leaving 5 bases between the germline ends. The CDR3 consists of 12 residues. Germline CDR1 is SGHDT and CDR2 is YYEEEE. The CDR3 here is CASSLADQPQHF. The CDR3 DNA sequence: TGTGCCAGCAGCTTAGCGGATCAGCCCCAGCATTTT.

This chain links TRBV7-2 with TRBJ2-7; 9 positions match TRBD1. The CDR3 runs to 15 residues. Germline loops: CDR1 SGHTA, CDR2 FQGNSA. With 2 bases clipped from V and 3 bases from J, the junction kept 5 bases outside the gene matches. CDR3 residues: CASSLSPGQGYEQYF. In nucleotides, the CDR3 is TGTGCCAGCAGCTTATCACCGGGACAGGGCTACGAGCAGTACTTC.

This chain uses TRBV7-3 with TRBJ2-1; 8 nucleotides match TRBD2. Germline CDR1 is SGHTA and CDR2 is FQGTGA. The CDR3 totals 15 residues. V lost 2 bases and J lost 2; bases outside the gene matches: 2. CDR3 nucleotides: TGTGCCAGCAGCTTACAAGCGGGGGCCTACAATGAGCAGTTCTTC. Protein sequence: CASSLQAGAYNEQFF. The variable domain in full, completed from reference TRBV7-3 and TRBJ2-1, reads GAGVSQTPSNKVTEKGKYVELRCDPISGHTALYWYRQSLGQGPEFLIYFQGTGAADDSGLPNDRFFAVRPEGSVSTLKIQRTERGDSAVYLCASSLQAGAYNEQFFGPGTRLTVL.

In DNA, the CDR3 is TGTGCCAGCATCCGACAGGGAGATGGCTACACCTTC. Amino acid sequence: CASIRQGDGYTF. This chain joins TRBV2 and TRBJ1-2, with TRBD1 matching 7 bases. Trimming at V came to 7 bases and at J to 6 bases, leaving 5 bases not matched to a gene. Looked up from germline, CDR1 is SNHLY and CDR2 is FYNNEI. This CDR3 comprises 12 residues.

V and J are TRBV14 and TRBJ1-1; D gene uncertain. V was cut by 4 bases and J by 0 bases, with 6 bases left in between. Looked up from germline, CDR1 is SGHDN and CDR2 is FVKESK. This CDR3 has 13 amino acids. The CDR3 region is CASSLGLNTEAFF. The CDR3 bases are TGTGCCAGCAGCCTCGGGTTGAACACTGAAGCTTTCTTT.

The V gene is TRBV25-1, the J gene TRBJ1-5, with D perhaps TRBD1 (5 bases). The CDR3 consists of 14 residues. The germline V gene encodes CDR1 MGHDK and CDR2 SYGVNS. V lost 2 bases and J lost 10, with 15 bases in between. The CDR3 nucleotides are TGTGCCAGCAGTGAACCAGGGTACGGTCAACCCCAGCATTTT. Translated, it gives CASSEPGYGQPQHF. The full variable domain, with the rest looked up from reference TRBV25-1 and TRBJ1-5, is EADIYQTPRYLVIGTGKKITLECSQTMGHDKMYWYQQDPGMELHLIHYSYGVNSTEKGDLSSESTVSRIRTEHFPLTLESARPSHTSQYLCASSEPGYGQPQHFGDGTRLSIL.

About this clone itself: The sample has other DNA sequences that encode this CDR3 too. The chain combines TRBV7-3 with TRBJ1-1; 7 nucleotides line up with TRBD1. Germline V gene data show CDR1 as SGHTA and CDR2 as FQGTGA. The CDR3 is 15 amino acids. Trimming at V came to 1 base and at J to 1 base, leaving 3 bases not matched to a gene. The CDR3 loop reads CASSLNPGGNTEAFF. CDR3 in DNA: TGTGCCAGCAGCTTAAACCCAGGGGGGAACACTGAAGCTTTCTTT.

The CDR3 is CASRLAGGLMGEQFF. The CDR3 DNA reads as TGTGCCAGCAGGTTAGCGGGGGGCCTTATGGGAGAGCAGTTCTTC. The V and J genes are TRBV6-5 and TRBJ2-1; 10 positions match TRBD2. The junction had 12 bases not matched to a gene; V was cut back by 6 bases and J by 10 bases. The CDR3 is made up of 15 amino acids. Germline loops: CDR1 MNHEY, CDR2 SVGAGI.

The V and J genes are TRBV11-2 and TRBJ2-1; 10 bases line up with TRBD2. This CDR3 has 15 amino acids. The V and J ends lost 5 bases and 7 bases, in that order; junction bases with no gene match: 8. CDR1 is SGHAT and CDR2 is FQNNGV in the germline V gene. The CDR3 loop is CASSAGLAARNEQFF. The CDR3, as DNA: TGTGCCAGCAGCGCCGGACTAGCGGCGAGGAATGAGCAGTTCTTC.

This chain joins TRBV25-1 and TRBJ1-3; TRBD1 matches 8 bases. Germline CDR1 MGHDK, CDR2 SYGVNS. J lost 4 bases, V lost 4 bases, and 0 bases had no gene match. This CDR3 has 13 residues. The CDR3 loop reads CASSGDRGNTIYF. For the CDR3, the DNA is TGTGCCAGCAGTGGGGACAGGGGAAACACCATATATTTT. Full variable domain (missing parts from reference TRBV25-1 and TRBJ1-3): EADIYQTPRYLVIGTGKKITLECSQTMGHDKMYWYQQDPGMELHLIHYSYGVNSTEKGDLSSESTVSRIRTEHFPLTLESARPSHTSQYLCASSGDRGNTIYFGEGSWLTVV.

The chain combines TRBV23-1 with TRBJ1-1; 10 nucleotides line up with TRBD1. TRBV23-1 is noted as an ORF with a role that remains uncertain. V dropped 4 bases and J dropped 6; count of bases not matched to a gene: 14. The CDR3 has 17 residues. The CDR3 reads CASSPAARQGANAEAFF. The DNA for the CDR3 is TGCGCCAGCAGTCCGGCGGCGCGACAGGGGGCTAACGCTGAAGCTTTCTTT.

The gene calls are TRBV6-5 and TRBJ2-5, with D maybe TRBD2 (5 bases). CDR3 length equals 13 residues. In germline, CDR1 is MNHEY, CDR2 SVGAGI. V was trimmed by 0 bases and J by 14 bases, leaving 16 bases between them. In DNA, the CDR3 is TGTGCCAGCAGTTACTCGTCGCGGCTAGCCCTATACTTC. This translates into CASSYSSRLALYF.

The V and J genes are TRBV7-3 and TRBJ2-3; TRBD1 agrees at 7 bases. Germline CDR1 and CDR2: SGHTA and FQGTGA. This CDR3 has 15 amino acids. J lost 1 base, V lost 5 bases, and 6 bases had no gene match. In nucleotides, the CDR3 is TGTGCCAGCAGCCCAGGGGACAGAGGCACAGATACGCAGTATTTT. It encodes CASSPGDRGTDTQYF.

The chain employs TRBV5-1 and TRBJ2-7, with D possibly being TRBD1 (6 bases). CDR3 size: 14 residues. V was cut by 4 bases and J by 1 base, with 12 bases left in between. Germline-derived CDR1 and CDR2 are SGHRS and YFSETQ. The CDR3 region has the DNA TGCGCCAGCAGCCCCTCTAGGGGGTCCTACGAGCAGTACTTC. It translates to CASSPSRGSYEQYF.

The genes are TRBV6-4 and TRBJ1-5, with 9 bases identical to TRBD1. V trimming: 6 bases; J trimming: 7 bases; junction bases outside the gene matches: 10. Looked up from germline, CDR1 is MRHNA and CDR2 is SNTAGT. There are 15 residues in the CDR3. The CDR3 is CASSPTGGSGQPQHF. CDR3 coding DNA: TGTGCCAGCAGCCCGACAGGGGGGTCGGGGCAGCCCCAGCATTTT.

This clone was seen a few times. The chain carries TRBV29-1 and TRBJ1-3; TRBD1 matches 10 bases. Trimming cost V 6 bases and J 6 bases; bases outside gene matches: 5. CDR3 length equals 13 residues. Germline V lookup: CDR1 SQVTM, CDR2 ANQGSEA. The CDR3 DNA reads as TGCAGCGTAACCGGGACAGGGGAAAACACCATATATTTT. Residues: CSVTGTGENTIYF.

The chain carries TRBV5-1 and TRBJ1-1; D gene uncertain. V lost 4 bases to trimming and J lost 9 bases, with 22 bases between them. The CDR3 contains 15 residues. Germline V gives CDR1 SGHRS, CDR2 YFSETQ. The CDR3 region has the DNA TGCGCCAGCAGCCGGGAGGCGTCGGGCCTGTCGAAAGCTTTCTTT. Amino acids: CASSREASGLSKAFF.

The chain recombines TRBV4-1 with TRBJ2-7, with D possibly matching TRBD1 (6 bases). V was clipped by 4 bases and J by 2 bases, with 9 bases between them. The germline CDR1 and CDR2 sequences are MGHRA and YSYEKL. The CDR3 extends over 13 amino acids. CDR3 amino acids: CASSLRQAYEQYF. The CDR3 nucleotides are TGCGCCAGCAGCCTAAGACAGGCCTACGAGCAGTACTTC.